This TCR beta chain is drawn from a study of blood T cells in healthy people across ages (dated by TCRdb to the mid-2010s). Regarding the study in general: Template switching captured roughly one uniquely barcoded TCR beta cDNA molecule per two T cells in model experiments. The study measured age-related changes in TCR beta repertoire diversity using deep sequencing normalized with unique cDNA molecular identifiers. Donors were grouped into four age groups: young (average approximately 16 years), middle-aged (around 39), aged (62) and long-lived (around 82). To avoid experimental bias, donors of different ages were distributed randomly across sequencing lanes. Two additional independent replicas of 1 million unique cDNA reads from the same blood draw were analyzed for two donors (one aged 18 to 30 and one aged 80 or older).

The receptor library was made with 5' RACE. Data came from an Illumina HiSeq 2500. A second PCR of roughly 6 to 12 cycles was run with a J-beta primer mix and a sample-barcoded 5' primer. A unique molecular identifier was introduced onto each TCR beta cDNA molecule by a template-switch 5' adaptor carrying 12 random nucleotides. Each sample yielded at least 3 million CDR3-containing paired-end reads. All of the RNA was converted into first-strand cDNA using the Mint cDNA synthesis kit, with a TRBC-specific oligonucleotide serving as the primer. All cDNA was treated with uracil-DNA glycosylase and then went through a first 18-cycle PCR with the universal primers M1SS and BC2_uni_R. As for how the authors treated the data: For normalization, 1 million high-quality reads were randomly selected from each sample, with every read carrying a distinct molecular identifier. Reads with shared molecular identifiers were discarded instead of being binned into consensus sequences. CDR3 identification, clonotype clustering and error correction used MiTCR with a Q25 quality threshold and the strictest error-elimination algorithm. Lower-bound total TCR beta diversity was estimated with a nonparametric unseen species model using Euler transformation. TCRdb reanalyzed the raw reads on its own, using fastp at Q25 for trimming and MiXCR for clone calling, and kept in-frame beta chains. CDR3 protein sequences are deduplicated, and each keeps its most common genes and DNA. TCRdb assigned the V and J calls; the authors' analysis was not used. This sample has 910,000 or so distinct CDR3 sequences in its table, and about 51% of those were observed once. The leading ten clones occupy 20% to 25% of the sample.

The donors were roughly 38 Caucasian individuals from Russia, aged 6 to 90 years, who were systemically healthy. Each donor gave 9.5 to 10 milliliters of peripheral blood, drawn into EDTA-treated Vacutainer tubes. Ficoll-Paque density-gradient centrifugation was used to isolate PBMCs, with at least 6.5 million per sample. Total RNA, at least 5.5 micrograms per sample, was extracted from PBMCs with Trizol reagent. For every donor, flow cytometry on a PBMC aliquot measured the percentage of naive CD45RAhigh/CD27high T cells. Worth noting for this clonotype: Its antigen specificity is not known. Possible read error: a much larger clone is one base away.

The germline V gene sets CDR1 to SGHTA and CDR2 to FQGTGA. From the cysteine up to the phenylalanine, the CDR3 has a length of 14 residues. Here the CDR3 DNA is all that survives: 42 bases in frame from base 1. What the authors observed across the whole study: The long-lived group showed more naive CD4+ T cells, fewer expanded clones and increased TCR diversity than the aged group, suggesting age selection. Because donor CMV infection status was unknown, age-related changes in expanded clonotypes were potentially confounded. Estimates of total diversity based on one million sequenced T cells were regarded as lower bounds and as underestimates. Since profiling was done on bulk unsorted PBMCs, naive and antigen-experienced compartments could not be conclusively compared. As age increased, observed TCR beta diversity per million T cells dropped in a roughly linear way, and a significant reduction was already evident by age 40. Observed TCR beta diversity correlated strongly with the percentage of naive T cells measured by flow cytometry.

Sequenced sample: blood. This sequence originates from a woman in her sixties or seventies in good health. The rearranged segments are TRBV7-3 and TRBJ2-1; 7 middle bases align to TRBD2. The J call may not be correct, given that the DNA end is closer to TRBJ2-7. In nucleotide form, the sequence is TGTGCCAGCAGCGCTAGCGGAGCCTACAATGAGCAGTACTTC. Its product reads: CASSASGAYNEQYF.